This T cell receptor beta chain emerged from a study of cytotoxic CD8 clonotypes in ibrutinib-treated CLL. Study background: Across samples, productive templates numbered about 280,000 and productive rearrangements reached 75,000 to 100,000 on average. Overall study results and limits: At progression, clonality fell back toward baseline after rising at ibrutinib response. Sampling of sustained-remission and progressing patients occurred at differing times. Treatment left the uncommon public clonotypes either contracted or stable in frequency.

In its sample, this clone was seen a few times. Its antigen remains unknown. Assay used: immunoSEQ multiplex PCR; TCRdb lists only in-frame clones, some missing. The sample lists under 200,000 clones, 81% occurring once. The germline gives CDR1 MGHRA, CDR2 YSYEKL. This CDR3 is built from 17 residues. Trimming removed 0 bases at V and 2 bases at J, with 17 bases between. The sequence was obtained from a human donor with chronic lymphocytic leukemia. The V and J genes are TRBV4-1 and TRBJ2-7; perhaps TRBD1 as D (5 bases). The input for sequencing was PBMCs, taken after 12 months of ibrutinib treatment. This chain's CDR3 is CASSQERVGTGPYEQYF. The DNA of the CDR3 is TGCGCCAGCAGCCAAGAACGAGTGGGAACAGGCCCCTACGAGCAGTACTTC.